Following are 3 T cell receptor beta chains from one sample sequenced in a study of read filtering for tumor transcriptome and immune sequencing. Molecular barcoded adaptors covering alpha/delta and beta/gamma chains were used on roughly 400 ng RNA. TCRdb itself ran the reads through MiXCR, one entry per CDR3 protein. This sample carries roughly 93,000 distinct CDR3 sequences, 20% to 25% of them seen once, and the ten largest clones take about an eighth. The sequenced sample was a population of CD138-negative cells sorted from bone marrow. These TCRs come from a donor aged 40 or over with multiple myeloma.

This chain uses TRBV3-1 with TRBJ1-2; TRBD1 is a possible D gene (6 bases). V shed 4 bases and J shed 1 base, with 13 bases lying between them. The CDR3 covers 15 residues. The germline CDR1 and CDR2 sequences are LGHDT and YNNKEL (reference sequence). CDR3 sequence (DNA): TGTGCCAGCAGCCTCCTGACAGGAGATAACTATGGCTACACCTTC. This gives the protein CASSLLTGDNYGYTF.

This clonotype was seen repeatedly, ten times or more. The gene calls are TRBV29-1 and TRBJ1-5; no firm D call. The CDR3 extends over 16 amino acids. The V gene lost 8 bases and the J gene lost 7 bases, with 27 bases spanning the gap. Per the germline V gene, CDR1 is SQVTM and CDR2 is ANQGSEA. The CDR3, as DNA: TGCAGCTCCTACAAAGAGGGTCCGCGGGGTAAACAGCCCCAGCATTTT. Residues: CSSYKEGPRGKQPQHF.

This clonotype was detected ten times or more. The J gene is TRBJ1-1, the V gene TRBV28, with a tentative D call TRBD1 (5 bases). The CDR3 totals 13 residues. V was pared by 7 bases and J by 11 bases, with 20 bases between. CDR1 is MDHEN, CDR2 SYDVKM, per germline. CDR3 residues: CASTAGAIDMAFF. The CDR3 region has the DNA TGTGCCAGCACGGCCGGGGCAATCGATATGGCTTTCTTT.